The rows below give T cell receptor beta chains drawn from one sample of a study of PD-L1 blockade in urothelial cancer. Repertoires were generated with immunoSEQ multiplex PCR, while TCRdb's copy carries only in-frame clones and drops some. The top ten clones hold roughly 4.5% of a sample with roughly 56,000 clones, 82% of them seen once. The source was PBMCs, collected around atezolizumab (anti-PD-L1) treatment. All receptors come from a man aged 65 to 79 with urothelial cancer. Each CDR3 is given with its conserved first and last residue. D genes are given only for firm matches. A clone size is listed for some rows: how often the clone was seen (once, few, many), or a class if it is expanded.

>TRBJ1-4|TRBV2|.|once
CASSEAGFNEKLFF
TGTGCCAGCAGTGAAGCTGGCTTTAATGAAAAACTGTTTTTT
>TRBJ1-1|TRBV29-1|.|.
CSVDVDRPNTEAFF
TGCAGCGTTGATGTGGACAGACCTAACACTGAAGCTTTCTTT
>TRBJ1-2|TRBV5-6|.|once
CASSLVRDGYTF
TGTGCCAGCAGCTTGGTTCGCGATGGCTACACCTTC
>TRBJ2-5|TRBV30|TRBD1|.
CAWMGQGSLQETQYF
TGTGCCTGGATGGGACAGGGAAGTCTCCAAGAGACCCAGTACTTC
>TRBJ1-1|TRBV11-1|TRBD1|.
CASSHGLNRGTEAFF
TGTGCCAGCAGCCACGGTCTTAACAGGGGGACTGAAGCTTTCTTT
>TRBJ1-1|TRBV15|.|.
CATSRGDNLNTEAFF
TGTGCCACCAGCAGAGGGGACAACCTGAACACTGAAGCTTTCTTT
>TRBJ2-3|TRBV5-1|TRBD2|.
CASSLTTGVAGGGGDTQYF
TGCGCCAGCAGCTTGACCACCGGAGTAGCGGGAGGAGGAGGAGATACGCAGTATTTT
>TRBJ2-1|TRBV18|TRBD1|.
CASSPLTGFAYNEQFF
TGTGCCAGCTCACCGCTGACAGGGTTTGCCTACAATGAGCAGTTCTTC
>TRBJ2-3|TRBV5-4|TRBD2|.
CASSSPGRREGTDTQYF
TGTGCCAGCAGCTCGCCGGGGAGGCGGGAGGGCACAGATACGCAGTATTTT
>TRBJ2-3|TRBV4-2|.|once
CASSQGGGNTDTQYF
TGTGCCAGCAGCCAAGGAGGGGGAAACACAGATACGCAGTATTTT
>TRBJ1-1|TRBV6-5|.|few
CASSFYTEAFF
TGTGCCAGCAGTTTCTACACTGAAGCTTTCTTT
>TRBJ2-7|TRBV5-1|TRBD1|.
CASSVQGASGEQYF
TGCGCCAGCAGCGTACAGGGGGCCAGTGGAGAGCAGTACTTC
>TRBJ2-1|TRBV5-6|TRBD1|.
CASSFGTGTGLNEQFF
TGTGCCAGCAGCTTTGGAACCGGGACAGGGCTCAATGAGCAGTTCTTC
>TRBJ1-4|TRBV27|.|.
CASSRKRGGNEKLFF
TGTGCCAGCTCCCGCAAGAGGGGGGGGAATGAAAAACTGTTTTTT
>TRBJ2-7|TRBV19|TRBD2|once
CASSISGTSGMLF
TGTGCCAGTAGTATTTCGGGGACTAGCGGCATGCTATTC
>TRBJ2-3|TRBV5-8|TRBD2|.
CASFPGLGRTTDTQYF
TGTGCCAGCTTCCCGGGACTCGGGAGGACCACAGATACGCAGTATTTT
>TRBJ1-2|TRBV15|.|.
CATSREPGQPNYGYTF
TGTGCCACCAGCAGAGAACCGGGACAACCTAACTATGGCTACACCTTC
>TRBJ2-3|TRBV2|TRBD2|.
CASSEQREADTQYF
TGTGCCAGCAGTGAGCAGCGGGAGGCAGATACGCAGTATTTT
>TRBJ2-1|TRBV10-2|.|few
CASSDPATSSYNEQFF
TGCGCCAGCAGTGACCCCGCGACTAGCTCCTACAATGAGCAGTTCTTC
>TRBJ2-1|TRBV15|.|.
CATSRDRGSYNEQFF
TGTGCCACCAGCAGAGACAGGGGATCCTACAATGAGCAGTTCTTC
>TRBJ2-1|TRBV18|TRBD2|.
CASSPQLAGSYNEQFF
TGTGCCAGCTCACCACAACTAGCGGGGTCCTACAATGAGCAGTTCTTC
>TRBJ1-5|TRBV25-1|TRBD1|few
CASSECPDRGSQPQHF
TGTGCCAGCAGTGAATGCCCGGACAGGGGTAGTCAGCCCCAGCATTTT
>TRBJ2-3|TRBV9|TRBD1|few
CASSFTGQDPTDTQYF
TGTGCCAGCAGCTTCACAGGACAGGATCCCACAGATACGCAGTATTTT
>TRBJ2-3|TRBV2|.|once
CASILDRGTDTQYF
.
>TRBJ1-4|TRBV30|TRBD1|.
CAWSAKTGDNEKLFF
TGTGCCTGGAGTGCAAAGACAGGGGATAACGAAAAACTGTTTTTT
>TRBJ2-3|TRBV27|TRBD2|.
CASNLWASGSPLSTDTQYF
TGTGCCAGCAATCTATGGGCTAGCGGGAGCCCCCTAAGCACAGATACGCAGTATTTT
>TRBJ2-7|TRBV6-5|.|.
CASSYSPRGYEQYF
TGTGCCAGCAGTTACTCCCCCAGGGGCTACGAGCAGTACTTC
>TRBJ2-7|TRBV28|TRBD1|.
CASTTGGQEQYF
TGTGCCAGCACGACAGGGGGTCAAGAGCAGTACTTC
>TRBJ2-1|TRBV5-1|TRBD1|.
CASSTGQGRDEQFF
TGCGCCAGCAGCACCGGACAGGGGCGGGATGAGCAGTTCTTC
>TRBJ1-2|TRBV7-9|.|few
CASSPARYYGYTF
TGTGCCAGCAGCCCCGCCAGGTACTATGGCTACACCTTC
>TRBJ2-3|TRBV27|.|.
CASRRTLADTQYF
TGTGCCAGCAGGAGGACTTTGGCAGATACGCAGTATTTT
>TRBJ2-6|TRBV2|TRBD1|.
CASSIDRVGSGANVLTF
TGTGCCAGCAGTATCGACAGGGTGGGCTCTGGGGCCAACGTCCTGACTTTC
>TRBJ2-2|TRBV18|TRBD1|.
CASSQGQGSTGELFF
TGTGCCAGCTCACAGGGACAGGGATCCACCGGGGAGCTGTTTTTT
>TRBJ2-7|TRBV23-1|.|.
CASSQSMGEAELAYEQYF
TGCGCCAGCAGTCAATCGATGGGAGAGGCCGAACTGGCCTACGAGCAGTACTTC
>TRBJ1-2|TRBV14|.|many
CASSPPPWTEYGYTF
TGTGCCAGCAGCCCACCCCCTTGGACAGAATATGGCTACACCTTC
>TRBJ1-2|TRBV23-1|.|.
CASSQSNGTF
TGCGCCAGCAGTCAATCGAACGGCACCTTC
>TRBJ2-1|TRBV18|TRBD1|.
CASSGQGDNEQFF
TGTGCCAGCTCGGGACAGGGAGACAATGAGCAGTTCTTC
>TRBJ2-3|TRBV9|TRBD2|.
CASSVEGLADTDTQYF
TGTGCCAGCAGCGTAGAGGGACTAGCGGACACAGATACGCAGTATTTT
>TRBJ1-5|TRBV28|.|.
CASRKTRDTYNQPQHF
TGTGCCAGCAGAAAGACCCGGGACACTTACAATCAGCCCCAGCATTTT
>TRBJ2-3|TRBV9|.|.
CASSGDPNRDKESTDTQYF
TGTGCCAGCAGCGGAGACCCAAACCGGGACAAGGAAAGCACAGATACGCAGTATTTT
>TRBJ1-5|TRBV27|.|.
CASSLLGGNQPQHF
TGTGCCAGCAGCCTTTTAGGGGGCAATCAGCCCCAGCATTTT
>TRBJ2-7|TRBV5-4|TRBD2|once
CASSSAGSFEQYF
TGTGCCAGCAGCTCAGCGGGATCTTTCGAGCAGTACTTC